Listed here are 5 T cell receptor beta chains from one sample, sequenced in a study of technical replicates of blood from four donors. Measured with immunoSEQ multiplex PCR; TCRdb has only the in-frame clones, and not every one. The profile shows about 79,000 clones, about 91% of them singletons. Sequencing input: T cells isolated from PBMCs. The source is a human donor in good health. Some clones in this sample may be carry-over from other donors' samples.

J is TRBJ2-2 and V is TRBV18, with 7 nucleotides matching TRBD2. Trimming removed 0 bases from V and 7 bases from J; junction bases left unmatched: 5. The CDR3 is 15 residues long. Looked up from germline, CDR1 is KGHSH and CDR2 is LQKENI. The CDR3 DNA is TGTGCCAGCTCACCACCAGCGGGAAAGCACGGGGAGCTGTTTTTT. Residues: CASSPPAGKHGELFF.

This rearrangement joins TRBV27 to TRBJ2-3; the match to TRBD2 covers 11 bases. Germline V gives CDR1 MNHEY, CDR2 SMNVEV (reference sequence). This CDR3 is built from 14 residues. The ends lost 6 bases at V and 4 bases at J; junction bases unmatched: 3. CDR3 nucleotides: TGTGCCAGCAGGCTAGCGGGAGGCCCAGATACGCAGTATTTT. This codes for CASRLAGGPDTQYF.

This chain joins TRBV27 and TRBJ2-1, with 8 bases aligning to TRBD2. V lost 6 bases and J lost 6; bases outside the gene matches: 4. CDR1 and CDR2 (germline): MNHEY, SMNVEV (reference sequence). This CDR3 spans 13 amino acids. For the CDR3, the DNA is TGTGCCAGCAGCCCGGGACTAGGCAATGAGCAGTTCTTC. Translation: CASSPGLGNEQFF.

The V gene is TRBV4-1, the J gene TRBJ2-7; 10 nucleotides line up with TRBD2. V was pared by 0 bases and J by 3 bases, with 11 bases of the junction left unmatched. The CDR3 contains 18 residues. Looked up from germline, CDR1 is MGHRA and CDR2 is YSYEKL. For the CDR3, the DNA is TGCGCCAGCAGCCAAGATCTCCTCGATCTAGCGGGAGTCTACGAGCAGTACTTC. It yields the protein CASSQDLLDLAGVYEQYF.

The genes are TRBV10-1 and TRBJ2-3; D not certain. CDR1 WNHNN and CDR2 SYGVQD come from the germline V gene (reference sequence). V was clipped by 2 bases and J by 5 bases, with 5 bases between them. CDR3 size: 12 residues. The CDR3 loop is CASSENKDTQYF. CDR3 in DNA: TGCGCCAGCAGTGAGAACAAAGATACGCAGTATTTT.